This T cell receptor beta chain comes out of a study of CD8 T cells in Susac syndrome. Study-wide results and limits: CD4+ T cell repertoires in Susac syndrome lacked clonal expansion.

The V end was cut by 5 bases, the J end by 4 bases, with 20 bases between. Germline values: CDR1 DFQATT, CDR2 SNEGSKA (reference sequence). This CDR3 comprises 16 residues. RNA, at 0.5 to 1 ug, was reverse transcribed with random hexamers. In TCRdb, the immunoSEQ multiplex PCR reads were re-called with MiXCR into one record per CDR3 protein. The table shows approximately 180,000 distinct CDR3 sequences, with 85% to 95% occurring only once. Sequencing of TCR beta was carried out in blood CD8+ and CD4+ T cells. As concerns this clonotype: The antigen remains unidentified.

This clonotype was obtained from a human donor with Susac syndrome. The sequenced sample was CD4+ T cells from PBMCs. The chain links TRBV20-1 to TRBJ2-2; D could derive from TRBD1 or TRBD2 (6 bases each). The CDR3 region has the DNA TGCAGTGCTCGCGACCGGGTCGGAGGGGGCACCGGGGAGCTGTTTTTT. Its protein is CSARDRVGGGTGELFF.